These T cell receptor beta chains were read from a single sample in a study of T-cell reconstitution after alpha-beta-depleted transplantation in children. Via MiXCR, TCRdb re-called the PCR reads, giving one row per CDR3 protein. This sample has 210,000 or so distinct CDR3 sequences, with about a tenth found just once. The sample was PBMCs, taken before TCRalphabeta/CD19-depleted stem cell transplant. Every receptor here comes from a child younger than two with acute myeloid leukemia, due to receive a stem cell transplant. Each CDR3 is given with its conserved first and last residue.

cdr3_length,v_call,j_call,cdr3_aa
16,TRBV5-6,TRBJ2-1,CASNLGDRRSRDEQFF
16,TRBV7-8,TRBJ2-5,CASSLDKRGGQETQYF
12,TRBV5-1,TRBJ2-1,CASSGGTNEQFF
15,TRBV5-1,TRBJ1-1,CTSSLEGGRNTEAFF
14,TRBV9,TRBJ2-3,CASSITSATDTQYF
15,TRBV19,TRBJ2-7,CASRPGLDSPYEQYF
15,TRBV7-3,TRBJ2-2,CASSLGVFEAGELFF
12,TRBV6-2/TRBV6-3,TRBJ1-2,CASSKATYGYTF
13,TRBV7-3,TRBJ2-5,CACSLNRAETQYF
13,TRBV28,TRBJ2-7,CATSLPRSYEQYF
12,TRBV4-2,TRBJ2-7,CASSTVAYEQYF
13,TRBV7-9,TRBJ2-3,CASSLEDPDTQYF
13,TRBV10-3,TRBJ1-1,CAINQGAVTEAFF
15,TRBV4-1,TRBJ1-5,CASSHSHMGNQPQHF
19,TRBV20-1,TRBJ2-6,CSARDQGTAHISGANVLTF
17,TRBV11-1,TRBJ2-3,CASSFSRFGRGTDTQYF
14,TRBV7-9,TRBJ2-7,CASSWTGVSYEQYF
14,TRBV5-6,TRBJ2-4,CASSLQGEGNIQYF
12,TRBV3-1,TRBJ2-7,CASSPGVYEQYF
13,TRBV29-1,TRBJ2-5,CSVLGQGGETQYF
13,TRBV27,TRBJ2-7,CASSPSNSYEQYF
15,TRBV5-1,TRBJ2-1,CASSSTALGPREQFF
13,TRBV7-3,TRBJ2-1,CASSLRLDNEQFF
16,TRBV18,TRBJ2-3,CASSPQRKISPDTQYF
12,TRBV7-2,TRBJ1-3,CASSLGETTIYF
11,TRBV12-3/TRBV12-4,TRBJ2-1,CASSMGRDKFF
14,TRBV2,TRBJ2-7,CASSVSTGGYEQYF
13,TRBV7-9,TRBJ2-1,CASSTTTGHEQFF
12,TRBV20-1,TRBJ2-7,CSAPGRTYEQYF
15,TRBV5-5,TRBJ2-1,CASSAAMSSYNEQFF
15,TRBV6-1,TRBJ2-1,CASIVLAGSYNEQFF
15,TRBV28,TRBJ2-1,CASSLIPSSYNEQFF
14,TRBV20-1,TRBJ2-3,CSVLLQGAGDTQYF
16,TRBV11-2,TRBJ2-2,CASSSLKNPDTGELFF
11,TRBV25-1,TRBJ2-5,CASRVGETQYF
13,TRBV7-3,TRBJ1-2,CASSSGQNSGYTF
15,TRBV5-1,TRBJ1-3,CASSLAGGLGNTIYF
12,TRBV24-1,TRBJ2-1,CATSAPVEGLFF
13,TRBV20-1,TRBJ2-4,CSAREGGGDIQYF
14,TRBV20-1,TRBJ1-4,CSAYRDSPNEKLFF
14,TRBV20-1,TRBJ1-4,CRDQDGQPNEKLFF
13,TRBV7-8,TRBJ2-1,CASSLVVFDEQFF
19,TRBV6-4,TRBJ1-2,CASSDCGTLRNLANYGYTF
17,TRBV29-1,TRBJ2-3,CSVTTRTARKVTDTQYF
14,TRBV20-1,TRBJ2-2,CSARPTRGAGELFF
16,TRBV20-1,TRBJ1-3,CSARDPDRASGNTIYF
18,TRBV20-1,TRBJ1-1,CSASEPSGQGLVNTEAFF
14,TRBV19,TRBJ2-7,CASNPGWGNYEQYF
15,TRBV5-5,TRBJ2-2,CASSPSPVGTGELFF